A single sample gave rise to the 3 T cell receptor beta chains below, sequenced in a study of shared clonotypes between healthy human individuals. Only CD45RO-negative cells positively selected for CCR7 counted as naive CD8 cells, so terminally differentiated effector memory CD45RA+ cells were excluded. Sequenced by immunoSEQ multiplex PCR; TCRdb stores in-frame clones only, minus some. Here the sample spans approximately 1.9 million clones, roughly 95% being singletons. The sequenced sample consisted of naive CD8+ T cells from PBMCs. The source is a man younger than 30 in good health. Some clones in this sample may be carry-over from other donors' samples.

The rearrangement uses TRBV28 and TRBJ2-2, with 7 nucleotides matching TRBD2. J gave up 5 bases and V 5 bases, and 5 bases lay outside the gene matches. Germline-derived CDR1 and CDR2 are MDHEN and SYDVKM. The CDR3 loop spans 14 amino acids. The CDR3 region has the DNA TGTGCCAGCAGTCGCCCGGGGGGAACCGGGGAGCTGTTTTTT. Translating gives CASSRPGGTGELFF.

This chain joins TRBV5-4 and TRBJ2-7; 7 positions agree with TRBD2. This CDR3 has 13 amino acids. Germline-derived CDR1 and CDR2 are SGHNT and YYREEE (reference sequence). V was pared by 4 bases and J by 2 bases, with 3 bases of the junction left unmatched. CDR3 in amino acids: CASSPGGAYEQYF. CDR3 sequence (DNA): TGTGCCAGCAGCCCTGGGGGGGCCTACGAGCAGTACTTC.

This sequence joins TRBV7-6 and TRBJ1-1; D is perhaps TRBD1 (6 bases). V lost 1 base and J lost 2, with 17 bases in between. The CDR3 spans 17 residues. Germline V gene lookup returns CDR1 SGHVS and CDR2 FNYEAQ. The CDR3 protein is CASSLGGLGAGNTEAFF. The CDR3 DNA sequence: TGTGCCAGCAGCTTAGGCGGGTTGGGGGCGGGAAACACTGAAGCTTTCTTT.